Following are 27 T cell receptor beta chains from one sample sequenced in a study of cytomegalovirus exposure and HLA in healthy donors. With 60 Vbeta and 13 Jbeta primers, the PCR was carried out. TCRdb's table, derived via immunoSEQ multiplex PCR, lists solely in-frame clones and lacks some. The sample includes roughly 90,000 clones. The material sequenced was PBMCs. Receptors originate from a man aged 45-65 years in good health and CMV-seropositive.

V gene TRBV7-8 combines with J gene TRBJ2-7; 7 bases agree with TRBD1. The J segment lost 2 bases and the V segment lost 5 bases, leaving 9 bases of the junction unmatched. This CDR3 is built from 15 residues. Germline-derived CDR1 and CDR2 are SGHVS and FQNEAQ. CDR3 bases: TGTGCCAGCAGCCCACAACCCGGGACAGCCTACGAGCAGTACTTC. Amino acid sequence: CASSPQPGTAYEQYF. Together with reference TRBV7-8 and TRBJ2-7, the CDR3 gives the full variable domain: GAGVSQSPRYKVAKRGQDVALRCDPISGHVSLFWYQQALGQGPEFLTYFQNEAQLDKSGLPSDRFFAERPEGSVSTLKIQRTQQEDSAVYLCASSPQPGTAYEQYFGPGTRLTVT.

This sequence joins TRBV15 and TRBJ1-4, with 7 bases aligning to TRBD1. There are 14 residues in the CDR3. With 4 bases clipped from V and 2 bases from J, the junction kept 1 base outside the gene matches. Germline V CDR1 and CDR2: LNHNV, YYDKDF (reference sequence). The CDR3 spells CATSTGQTNEKLFF. Here the CDR3 DNA reads TGTGCCACCAGCACGGGACAGACTAATGAAAAACTGTTTTTT.

The rearrangement links TRBV29-1 to TRBJ1-5, with D possibly being TRBD1 (6 bases). From germline, CDR1 is SQVTM and CDR2 ANQGSEA. This CDR3 contains 12 residues. V dropped 7 bases and J dropped 2 bases, with 9 bases sitting between them. Here the CDR3 DNA reads TGCAGCGCGCGACAGGGCAATCAGCCCCAGCATTTT. Encoded protein: CSARQGNQPQHF.

The chain couples TRBV28 to TRBJ1-2, with D possibly matching TRBD1 (6 bases). Deletions cut 6 bases from V and 1 base from J, with 12 bases between. The CDR3 has 14 amino acids. Looked up from germline, CDR1 is MDHEN and CDR2 is SYDVKM. DNA for the CDR3: TGTGCCAGCAGCGGGACAACGTTTAACTATGGCTACACCTTC. It translates to CASSGTTFNYGYTF.

Remarks on this clone: Other nucleotide sequences from this sample produce the same CDR3. J is TRBJ1-5 and V is TRBV5-1; no definite D call. Trimming removed 0 bases from V and 4 bases from J, with 11 bases in between. Germline V lookup: CDR1 SGHRS, CDR2 YFSETQ. This CDR3 comprises 15 residues. CDR3 sequence reads: CASSLDGGRNQPQHF. The DNA of the CDR3 is TGCGCCAGCAGCTTGGACGGCGGGAGAAATCAGCCCCAGCATTTT. Full variable domain (remainder filled in from reference TRBV5-1 and TRBJ1-5): KAGVTQTPRYLIKTRGQQVTLSCSPISGHRSVSWYQQTPGQGLQFLFEYFSETQRNKGNFPGRFSGRQFSNSRSEMNVSTLELGDSALYLCASSLDGGRNQPQHFGDGTRLSIL.

The chain joins TRBV7-7 to TRBJ2-1; TRBD2 might be the D (5 bases). This CDR3 region has 13 residues. CDR1 is SSHAT and CDR2 is FNYEAQ in the germline V gene (reference sequence). DNA for the CDR3: TGTGCTAGCGCTTCCAGCTCCTACAATGAGCAGTTCTTC. Its protein product is CASASSSYNEQFF.

The gene calls are TRBV30 and TRBJ2-1; 15 bases are a match to TRBD2. Germline values: CDR1 GTSNPN, CDR2 SVGIG (reference sequence). The CDR3 consists of 13 residues. The V segment lost 5 bases and the J segment 8 bases; nucleotides outside the gene matches: 1. The CDR3 nucleotides read TGTGCCTGGGGACTAGCGGGAGGGGATGAGCAGTTCTTC. Protein: CAWGLAGGDEQFF.

This chain links TRBV11-2 with TRBJ2-5; TRBD1 matches at 7 bases. Unmatched junction bases numbered 7, after V lost 5 bases and J lost 4 bases. Germline V gene data show CDR1 as SGHAT and CDR2 as FQNNGV. The CDR3 sequence is 14 residues long. This CDR3 is CASSRGTVRETQYF. The CDR3 nucleotides are TGTGCCAGCAGCCGTGGGACAGTCCGAGAGACCCAGTACTTC.

The genes are TRBV9 and TRBJ1-4; 7 positions match TRBD1. The length of the CDR3 is 16 residues. The germline V gene has CDR1 SGDLS and CDR2 YYNGEE. Trimming removed 2 bases from V and 3 bases from J; junction bases left unmatched: 7. The CDR3 nucleotides are TGTGCCAGCAGCGTCAACCCCGGGACAGCTAATGAAAAACTGTTTTTT. This encodes CASSVNPGTANEKLFF.

This rearrangement joins TRBV19 to TRBJ2-7; 8 nucleotides match TRBD1. V shed 0 bases, J shed 1 base, and the junction held 5 bases outside the gene matches. The germline V gene has CDR1 LNHDA and CDR2 SQIVND (reference sequence). The CDR3 contains 16 residues. CDR3 protein: CASSIDPRGPSYEQYF. The CDR3, as DNA: TGTGCCAGTAGTATAGATCCCAGGGGGCCGTCCTACGAGCAGTACTTC.

V usage is TRBV7-2 and J usage is TRBJ2-1; the match to TRBD2 covers 8 bases. The CDR3 spans 16 residues. Germline V gene sequence: CDR1 SGHTA, CDR2 FQGNSA. The V segment lost 1 base and the J segment 7 bases; nucleotides outside the gene matches: 9. The CDR3 bases are TGTGCCAGCAGCTTAGATAGAGCGGGAGTCTTGAATGAGCAGTTCTTC. It encodes CASSLDRAGVLNEQFF.

The chain is built from TRBV19 and TRBJ2-1; 10 bases match TRBD2. Trimming at V came to 3 bases and at J to 5 bases, leaving 4 bases not matched to a gene. There are 15 residues in the CDR3. The germline V gene has CDR1 LNHDA and CDR2 SQIVND (reference sequence). CDR3 sequence: CASSMLAGADNEQFF. DNA for the CDR3: TGTGCCAGTAGTATGCTAGCGGGAGCCGACAATGAGCAGTTCTTC.

The genes are TRBV11-2 and TRBJ1-2, with D unresolved. V was trimmed by 4 bases and J by 5 bases, leaving 17 bases between them. The CDR3 is made up of 15 amino acids. Germline V CDR1 and CDR2: SGHAT, FQNNGV. CDR3 DNA: TGTGCCAGCAGCTCGATTGAAGGGAGCCGATATGGCTACACCTTC. It yields the protein CASSSIEGSRYGYTF.

The gene calls are TRBV7-9 and TRBJ2-2; tentative D call: TRBD1 (5 bases). The CDR3 totals 15 residues. The ends were cut back, 0 bases at V and 7 bases at J, with 12 bases in the middle. The germline CDR1 and CDR2 sequences are SEHNR and FQNEAQ (reference sequence). DNA of the CDR3: TGTGCCAGCAGCTTAGCGGCGGTAGGGGACGGGGAGCTGTTTTTT. It encodes CASSLAAVGDGELFF.

The chain uses TRBV7-9 and TRBJ2-1, with 9 bases that match TRBD2. Unmatched junction bases numbered 7, after V lost 2 bases and J lost 5 bases. The CDR3 extends over 16 amino acids. The germline V gene encodes CDR1 SEHNR and CDR2 FQNEAQ (reference sequence). The CDR3 sequence is CASSLYSGRWDNEQFF. The CDR3 nucleotides are TGTGCCAGCAGCTTATATAGCGGGAGATGGGACAATGAGCAGTTCTTC.

This chain joins TRBV7-8 and TRBJ1-5, with 7 nucleotides matching TRBD1. The CDR3 sequence is 14 residues long. The germline V gene encodes CDR1 SGHVS and CDR2 FQNEAQ. V lost 5 bases, J lost 2 bases, and 3 bases stayed unmatched. The CDR3 nucleotides read TGTGCCAGCAGCGGCGGACAGGGCAATCAGCCCCAGCATTTT. Translated, it gives CASSGGQGNQPQHF.

The rearrangement joins TRBV5-6 to TRBJ2-7; a possible D gene is TRBD1 (6 bases). Trimming stripped 5 bases from V and 1 base from J, with 16 bases between. The CDR3 runs to 15 residues. Germline V gene sequence: CDR1 SGHDT, CDR2 YYEEEE. The CDR3 region is CASSLLNRASYEQYF. In DNA, the CDR3 is TGTGCCAGCAGTCTTCTGAACAGGGCTTCCTACGAGCAGTACTTC.

This chain uses TRBV18 with TRBJ2-5; the match to TRBD1 covers 7 bases. This CDR3 spans 15 amino acids. Trimming at V came to 4 bases and at J to 5 bases, leaving 10 bases not matched to a gene. Germline CDR1 and CDR2: KGHSH and LQKENI. CDR3 region: CASSRDRTTGETQYF. CDR3 coding DNA: TGTGCCAGCTCACGGGACAGAACGACGGGGGAGACCCAGTACTTC.

The CDR3 region is CASSQERTGGFAEAFF. The DNA for the CDR3 is TGCGCCAGCAGCCAAGAAAGGACAGGGGGCTTCGCTGAAGCTTTCTTT. The V call is TRBV4-3, the J call TRBJ1-1, with 11 bases matching TRBD1. Trimming at V came to 0 bases and at J to 6 bases, leaving 6 bases not matched to a gene. This CDR3 comprises 16 residues. The germline V gene has CDR1 LGHNA and CDR2 YSLEER.

V is TRBV13 and J is TRBJ2-1; 7 bases align to TRBD2. Germline V gives CDR1 PRHDT, CDR2 FYEKMQ (reference sequence). The CDR3 contains 16 residues. With 0 bases clipped from V and 0 bases from J, the junction kept 2 bases outside the gene matches. The CDR3 DNA reads as TGTGCCAGCAGCTTAGGGGGCGGGGGCTCCTACAATGAGCAGTTCTTC. This gives the protein CASSLGGGGSYNEQFF.

The genes are TRBV6-4 and TRBJ2-7, with D possibly called TRBD1 or TRBD2 (5 bases each). The germline V and J ends were trimmed by 6 bases and 3 bases, with 9 bases remaining between them. CDR1 is MRHNA, CDR2 SNTAGT, per germline. The CDR3 has 12 amino acids. CDR3 in DNA: TGTGCCAGCAGGGGACGGGACTACGAGCAGTACGTC. Translated, it gives CASRGRDYEQYV.

The chain links TRBV29-1 to TRBJ2-1, with 10 positions matching TRBD1. The CDR3 length is 14 residues. V lost 6 bases and J lost 4; bases outside the gene matches: 6. CDR1 and CDR2 from the germline V gene are SQVTM and ANQGSEA. The CDR3 loop reads CSVVDRGRYNEQFF. The CDR3 nucleotides read TGCAGCGTCGTGGACAGGGGGAGATACAATGAGCAGTTCTTC.

The rearrangement uses TRBV30 and TRBJ2-1, with D perhaps matching TRBD2 (5 bases). The CDR3 extends over 13 amino acids. Germline V gene data show CDR1 as GTSNPN and CDR2 as SVGIG (reference sequence). V was trimmed by 8 bases and J by 6 bases, leaving 17 bases between them. CDR3 nucleotides: TGTGCCACCCGGGAACCCCGATTCAATGAGCAGTTCTTC. The encoded protein is CATREPRFNEQFF.

The chain combines TRBV29-1 with TRBJ1-4; D possibly corresponds to TRBD1 (5 bases). The germline gives CDR1 SQVTM, CDR2 ANQGSEA. Trimming took 7 bases from V and 3 from J, leaving 15 bases between them. The CDR3 runs to 14 residues. CDR3 sequence: CSALGGTANEKLFF. The CDR3, as DNA: TGCAGCGCCCTGGGGGGGACGGCTAATGAAAAACTGTTTTTT.

Details on this clone: Other DNA sequences from this sample encode an identical CDR3 as well. The genes are TRBV4-3 and TRBJ1-5, with D unresolved. The V end lost 0 bases, the J end lost 5 bases, and 11 bases lay between the germline ends. The germline V gene has CDR1 LGHNA and CDR2 YSLEER. The CDR3 has 15 residues. CDR3 DNA sequence: TGCGCCAGCAGCCAAGATGTTGGAGGGTATCAGCCCCAGCATTTT. Amino acid sequence: CASSQDVGGYQPQHF.

The chain employs TRBV18 and TRBJ1-1; D remains unclear. The V end lost 2 bases, the J end lost 5 bases, and 9 bases lay between the germline ends. In germline, CDR1 is KGHSH, CDR2 LQKENI. The CDR3 totals 13 residues. The CDR3 DNA follows: TGTGCCAGCTCACCATCGGGAGTGACTGAAGCTTTCTTT. Amino acids: CASSPSGVTEAFF.

Written as DNA, the CDR3 is TGTGCCAGCAGTGAATCTTTAGGGGGTGGCCAGCCCCAGCATTTT. Its translation: CASSESLGGGQPQHF. The chain combines TRBV6-1 with TRBJ1-5; possibly TRBD1 for D (6 bases). V gave up 2 bases and J gave up 7 bases, with 15 bases separating them. The CDR3 consists of 15 residues. Germline lookup yields CDR1 MNHNS and CDR2 SASEGT.